The 2 T cell receptor beta chains presented below share a single source sample, sequenced in a study of cytomegalovirus exposure and HLA in healthy donors. With 60 Vbeta and 13 Jbeta primers, the PCR was carried out. Only in-frame clones appear in the TCRdb table, and some are missing; sequencing was by immunoSEQ multiplex PCR. In total, the table holds around 140,000 clones. Specimen: PBMCs. These receptors were obtained from a woman aged 40 to 50 in good health and CMV-seronegative.

The chain is built from TRBV7-8 and TRBJ1-5; 7 nucleotides agree with TRBD1. Germline V gives CDR1 SGHVS, CDR2 FQNEAQ. V gave up 1 base and J gave up 6 bases; unmatched junction bases: 0. The length of the CDR3 is 13 residues. The CDR3 sequence: CASSLEGAQPQHF. The DNA for the CDR3 is TGTGCCAGCAGCTTAGAGGGGGCTCAGCCCCAGCATTTT.

CDR3 sequence: CASSQDIRPREQYF. CDR3 nucleotide sequence: TGCGCCAGCAGCCAAGATATAAGACCCAGGGAGCAGTACTTC. This chain joins TRBV4-3 and TRBJ2-7; D unclear. The germline gives CDR1 LGHNA, CDR2 YSLEER. V was cut by 0 bases and J by 7 bases, with 13 bases left in between. The CDR3 has 14 residues.